The rows below give T cell receptor beta chains drawn from one sample of a study of STAT5B mutations in CD4+ large granular lymphocyte leukemia. Clones were sequenced by immunoSEQ multiplex PCR, and TCRdb holds only the in-frame ones, with some missing. Of 45,000 to 55,000 clones detected, 70% appear once; the ten largest clones hold 1.5%. The sample was CD4+ T cells from blood buffy coats. These receptors were obtained from a human donor in good health. Both conserved end residues are part of each CDR3. A D gene is named only where the DNA matches it firmly. Clone size is given for some rows only: seen once, a few or many times, or a class if the clone is expanded.

DNA: TGTGCCAGCAGCCTCGGACAGGGGGTATCCTATAATTCACCCCTCCACTTT; CDR3: CASSLGQGVSYNSPLHF; J: TRBJ1-6; V: TRBV28; D: TRBD1; size: -
DNA: TGTGCCAGTAGGCGACTAGCGGGGGTCCGCAATCACAATGAGCAGTTCTTC; CDR3: CASRRLAGVRNHNEQFF; J: TRBJ2-1; V: TRBV19; D: TRBD2; size: -
DNA: TGTGCCAGCAGCCCCACGACAGATTATGGAAACACCATATATTTT; CDR3: CASSPTTDYGNTIYF; J: TRBJ1-3; V: TRBV5-5; D: -; size: -
DNA: TGTGCCAGCAGCCAGGGGCAGGGGGCGGTCGGGGAGCTGTTTTTT; CDR3: CASSQGQGAVGELFF; J: TRBJ2-2; V: TRBV11-2; D: TRBD1; size: -
DNA: TGTGCCATCACCCCTGACAGATATCAGCCCCAGCATTTT; CDR3: CAITPDRYQPQHF; J: TRBJ1-5; V: TRBV10-3; D: -; size: few
DNA: TGTGCCAGCTCGCAGCAGGGGGCGTATGGCTACACCTTC; CDR3: CASSQQGAYGYTF; J: TRBJ1-2; V: TRBV18; D: TRBD1; size: few
DNA: TGTGCCAGCACGGGACAGCCGGGTGAAAAACTGTTTTTT; CDR3: CASTGQPGEKLFF; J: TRBJ1-4; V: TRBV2; D: TRBD1; size: few
DNA: TGTGCCAGCAGCCTCCCCGGGACAGTGAATGAGCAGTTCTTC; CDR3: CASSLPGTVNEQFF; J: TRBJ2-1; V: TRBV7-6; D: TRBD1; size: once
DNA: TGTGCCAGCAGCTGGAGGGGCAATTCACCCCTCCACTTT; CDR3: CASSWRGNSPLHF; J: TRBJ1-6; V: TRBV5-6; D: -; size: -
DNA: TGTGCCAGCAGTCCACAGGGGATAAACTATGGCTACACCTTC; CDR3: CASSPQGINYGYTF; J: TRBJ1-2; V: TRBV6-6; D: TRBD1; size: few
DNA: TGTGCCAGCAGCTACCTCGGGCCCCAGCATTTT; CDR3: CASSYLGPQHF; J: TRBJ1-5; V: TRBV7-8; D: -; size: -
DNA: TGTGCCAGCAGCCCGGGGGGAGAATCTGAAAAACTGTTTTTT; CDR3: CASSPGGESEKLFF; J: TRBJ1-4; V: TRBV7-8; D: -; size: -
DNA: TGTGCCAGCAGTTGGGCCAACACCGGGGAGCTGTTTTTT; CDR3: CASSWANTGELFF; J: TRBJ2-2; V: TRBV6-5; D: -; size: few
DNA: TGTGCCTGGAGCCCCCAGGGGAGCTCCTATAATTCACCCCTCCACTTT; CDR3: CAWSPQGSSYNSPLHF; J: TRBJ1-6; V: TRBV30; D: -; size: -
DNA: TGTGCCAGCAGCCCGCAGGGGACCGGGGAGCTGTTTTTT; CDR3: CASSPQGTGELFF; J: TRBJ2-2; V: TRBV7-9; D: -; size: -
DNA: TGTGCCAGTAGTACTCGGGTCAATCAGCCCCAGCATTTT; CDR3: CASSTRVNQPQHF; J: TRBJ1-5; V: TRBV19; D: -; size: -
DNA: TGCGCCAGCAGAGACAGTGACTATGGCTACACCTTC; CDR3: CASRDSDYGYTF; J: TRBJ1-2; V: TRBV5-1; D: -; size: -
DNA: TGTGCCAGCTCACCACCCGGGGGGGCCTTTGAGACCCAGTACTTC; CDR3: CASSPPGGAFETQYF; J: TRBJ2-5; V: TRBV18; D: TRBD2; size: -
DNA: TGTGCCAGCTCCCCACAGCGAGAGAATGAGCAGTTCTTC; CDR3: CASSPQRENEQFF; J: TRBJ2-1; V: TRBV18; D: -; size: -
DNA: TGCGCCAGCAGCGTCACCGGGACAGCGAGTACCGGGGAGCTGTTTTTT; CDR3: CASSVTGTASTGELFF; J: TRBJ2-2; V: TRBV5-1; D: TRBD1; size: -
DNA: TGTGCCAGCAGTTCCTCACTAGAGACCCAGTACTTC; CDR3: CASSSSLETQYF; J: TRBJ2-5; V: TRBV28; D: -; size: -
DNA: TGTGCCAGCAGCTTATGGGGGGAGGGGGCGAGAACTGAAGCTTTCTTT; CDR3: CASSLWGEGARTEAFF; J: TRBJ1-1; V: TRBV7-2; D: TRBD1; size: -
DNA: TGCAGCGTTGCGCAGGGCGGAGAGACCCAGTACTTC; CDR3: CSVAQGGETQYF; J: TRBJ2-5; V: TRBV29-1; D: -; size: -
DNA: TGTGCCAGCAGCCGGAGCTCTGGGGCCAACGTCCTGACTTTC; CDR3: CASSRSSGANVLTF; J: TRBJ2-6; V: TRBV28; D: -; size: few
DNA: TGTGCCAGCAGCGTAGACTCAGGGGGCAATCAGCCCCAGCATTTT; CDR3: CASSVDSGGNQPQHF; J: TRBJ1-5; V: TRBV9; D: -; size: -
DNA: TGTGCCAGCAGCTTTCAGGGGAGGAACACTGAAGCTTTCTTT; CDR3: CASSFQGRNTEAFF; J: TRBJ1-1; V: TRBV5-8; D: -; size: -
DNA: TGTGCCAGCAGTGATCAGCCCCAAGAGACCCAGTACTTC; CDR3: CASSDQPQETQYF; J: TRBJ2-5; V: TRBV25-1; D: -; size: -
DNA: TGTGCCAGCAGGGGGCCAGATACGCAGTATTTT; CDR3: CASRGPDTQYF; J: TRBJ2-3; V: TRBV2; D: -; size: -
DNA: TGTGCCAGCAGACAGGGAGGAGAGACCCAGTACTTC; CDR3: CASRQGGETQYF; J: TRBJ2-5; V: TRBV2; D: -; size: -
DNA: TGTGCCAGCTCACCCTCGATTGTCCAAGAGACCCAGTACTTC; CDR3: CASSPSIVQETQYF; J: TRBJ2-5; V: TRBV18; D: -; size: -
DNA: TGCGCCAGCACCGAGGGGCAGATCCAAGAGACCCAGTACTTC; CDR3: CASTEGQIQETQYF; J: TRBJ2-5; V: TRBV10-2; D: -; size: -
DNA: TGTGCCAGCAGTGGTTTGCAGGGGGAAAGTTTCGCCTATAATTCACCCCTCCACTTT; CDR3: CASSGLQGESFAYNSPLHF; J: TRBJ1-6; V: TRBV6-1; D: TRBD1; size: once
DNA: TGTGCCAGTAGTACAGGCATAGGGTCTCCTGAAGCTTTCTTT; CDR3: CASSTGIGSPEAFF; J: TRBJ1-1; V: TRBV19; D: -; size: -
DNA: TGTGCCAGTAGTGGCCGTTCCGGGGATGAAAAACTGTTTTTT; CDR3: CASSGRSGDEKLFF; J: TRBJ1-4; V: TRBV19; D: -; size: few
DNA: TGTGCCAGCAGCTTAGTTAGGGGGGTGGGCACAGATACGCAGTATTTT; CDR3: CASSLVRGVGTDTQYF; J: TRBJ2-3; V: TRBV7-8; D: -; size: few
DNA: TGTGCCAGTAGCCGCGACAGGGTTAGAGGCCAGCCCCAGCATTTT; CDR3: CASSRDRVRGQPQHF; J: TRBJ1-5; V: TRBV19; D: TRBD1; size: few
DNA: TGTGCCAGCATCGGACCCGGGGACCCCCATGGCTACACCTTC; CDR3: CASIGPGDPHGYTF; J: TRBJ1-2; V: TRBV28; D: -; size: -
DNA: TGTGCCAGCAGTGAAGGAGGGAAACTGTTTTTT; CDR3: CASSEGGKLFF; J: TRBJ1-4; V: TRBV2; D: -; size: -
DNA: TGTGCCAGTACCCGACGGGGGGATGGCTCTGAAGCTTTCTTT; CDR3: CASTRRGDGSEAFF; J: TRBJ1-1; V: TRBV19; D: -; size: -
DNA: TGTGCCAGCAGTCACTCCGGGACAGGTGGACATAGCAATCAGCCCCAGCATTTT; CDR3: CASSHSGTGGHSNQPQHF; J: TRBJ1-5; V: TRBV28; D: TRBD1; size: -
DNA: TGTGCCAGCAGCTTCGGACAGGGGGCGGCCGGGGAGCTGTTTTTT; CDR3: CASSFGQGAAGELFF; J: TRBJ2-2; V: TRBV11-3; D: TRBD1; size: -
DNA: TGTGCCAGCAGCCCGGGACAGGACGGTCTGGATACGCAGTATTTT; CDR3: CASSPGQDGLDTQYF; J: TRBJ2-3; V: TRBV6-6; D: TRBD1; size: -
DNA: TGCACTCACAGGGTGAACTATGGCTACACCTTC; CDR3: CTHRVNYGYTF; J: TRBJ1-2; V: TRBV5-1; D: -; size: -